The T cell receptor (beta chain) described here comes from a study of shared clonotypes between healthy human individuals. Clones were read by immunoSEQ multiplex PCR, and TCRdb kept only the in-frame ones, dropping some. Here the sample spans hundreds of thousands of clones, about 96% being singletons. The naive CD8 population came from CD45RO-negative cells selected for CCR7, without terminally differentiated effector memory CD45RA+ cells. Study-wide results and limits: Donors were few, which limited the genetic and exposure-history diversity represented.

Notes on this clone: Its antigen remains unidentified.

The CDR3 extends over 16 amino acids. Germline CDR1 is SGHDN and CDR2 is FVKESK. V was pared by 1 base and J by 4 bases, with 11 bases between. This clonotype was sampled from a man younger than 40 in good health. This chain connects TRBV14 to TRBJ2-6, with D unresolved. Source material: naive CD8+ T cells sorted from blood. CDR3 sequence reads: CASSQGSSTGANVLTF. CDR3 DNA: TGTGCCAGCAGCCAAGGCTCTAGTACCGGGGCCAACGTCCTGACTTTC.